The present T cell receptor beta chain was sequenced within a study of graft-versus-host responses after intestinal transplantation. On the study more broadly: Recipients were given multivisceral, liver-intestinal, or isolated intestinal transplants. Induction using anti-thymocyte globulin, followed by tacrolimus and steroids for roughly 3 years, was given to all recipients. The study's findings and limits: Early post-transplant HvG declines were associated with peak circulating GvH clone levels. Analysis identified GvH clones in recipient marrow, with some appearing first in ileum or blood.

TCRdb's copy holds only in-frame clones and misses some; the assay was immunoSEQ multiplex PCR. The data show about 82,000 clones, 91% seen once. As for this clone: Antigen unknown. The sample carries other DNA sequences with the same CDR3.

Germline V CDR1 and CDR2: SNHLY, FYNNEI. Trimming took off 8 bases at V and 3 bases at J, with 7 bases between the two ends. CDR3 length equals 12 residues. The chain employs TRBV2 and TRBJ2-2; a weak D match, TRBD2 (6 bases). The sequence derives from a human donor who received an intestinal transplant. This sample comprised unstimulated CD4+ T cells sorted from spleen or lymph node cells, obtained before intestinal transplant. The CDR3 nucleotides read TGTGCCAGCGGAGGGGACACCGGGGAGCTGTTTTTT. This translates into CASGGDTGELFF.